What follows are 29 T cell receptor beta chains derived from one specimen sequenced in a study of cytomegalovirus exposure and HLA in healthy donors. The PCR employed 60 Vbeta primers together with 13 Jbeta primers. TCRdb's table, derived via immunoSEQ multiplex PCR, lists solely in-frame clones and lacks some. The sample lists fewer than 100,000 clones; around 80% were seen once. The material sequenced was PBMCs. Source of these receptors: a male donor in good health and CMV-seropositive.

The rearrangement uses TRBV11-2 and TRBJ2-7; 8 bases are a match to TRBD2. The trim removed 4 bases at V and 5 bases at J, leaving 16 bases unmatched. The CDR3 is made up of 17 amino acids. The germline CDR1 and CDR2 sequences are SGHAT and FQNNGV. CDR3: CASSWPRGGTSRHEQYF. The CDR3 nucleotides are TGTGCCAGCAGCTGGCCCCGTGGGGGGACTAGTCGCCACGAGCAGTACTTC.

The chain couples TRBV10-2 to TRBJ2-1, with a weak D call TRBD1 (6 bases). From germline, CDR1 is WSHSY and CDR2 SAAADI. Trimming pared 6 bases from V and 0 bases from J, leaving 18 bases between. CDR3 size: 17 residues. CDR3 amino acids: CASRRGGVGSSYNEQFF. DNA for the CDR3: TGCGCCAGCAGGAGAGGGGGTGTGGGAAGCTCCTACAATGAGCAGTTCTTC.

V gene TRBV7-6 combines with J gene TRBJ2-1; D perhaps matches TRBD2 (5 bases). Germline V gives CDR1 SGHVS, CDR2 FNYEAQ. The germline V and J ends were trimmed by 5 bases and 2 bases, with 16 bases remaining between them. CDR3 length: 16 amino acids. CDR3 region: CASSQTAENTYNEQFF. As DNA, the CDR3 is TGTGCCAGCAGCCAAACAGCGGAAAATACCTACAATGAGCAGTTCTTC.

The J gene is TRBJ2-5, the V gene TRBV2, with D perhaps matching TRBD1 (5 bases). CDR3 size: 14 residues. Trimming removed 6 bases at V and 2 bases at J, with 13 bases between. CDR1 is SNHLY and CDR2 is FYNNEI in the germline V gene. The CDR3 reads CASRPWGGQETQYF. DNA of the CDR3: TGTGCCAGCAGGCCATGGGGCGGTCAAGAGACCCAGTACTTC.

The gene calls are TRBV11-2 and TRBJ2-7, with 10 nucleotides matching TRBD2. This CDR3 comprises 15 residues. Germline V gene data show CDR1 as SGHAT and CDR2 as FQNNGV. The junction had 8 bases not matched to a gene; V was cut back by 5 bases and J by 4 bases. The CDR3 nucleotides are TGTGCCAGCAGCGCCACCGGGACTAGCGCATACGAGCAGTACTTC. It encodes CASSATGTSAYEQYF.

This rearrangement joins TRBV5-4 to TRBJ2-1, with TRBD2 matching over 12 bases. The ends lost 4 bases at V and 9 bases at J; junction bases unmatched: 11. Germline assignment: CDR1 SGHNT and CDR2 YYREEE (reference sequence). This CDR3 comprises 16 residues. Here the CDR3 reads CASSGTGTSGLGEQFF. CDR3 coding DNA: TGTGCCAGCAGCGGCACCGGGACTAGCGGGCTAGGTGAGCAGTTCTTC.

On this clone: The sample contains more than one DNA sequence encoding this CDR3. J is TRBJ2-7 and V is TRBV7-2, with 15 positions matching TRBD2. The CDR3 is made up of 15 amino acids. Trimming cost V 3 bases and J 4 bases; bases outside gene matches: 1. Germline V gene sequence: CDR1 SGHTA, CDR2 FQGNSA. The CDR3 region is CASSLGLAGGYEQYF. The CDR3 nucleotides read TGTGCCAGCAGCTTGGGACTAGCGGGAGGATACGAGCAGTACTTC.

This clone was seen once. This chain links TRBV30 with TRBJ2-5, with 15 bases matching TRBD2. The J segment lost 1 base and the V segment lost 0 bases, leaving 9 bases of the junction unmatched. Germline assignment: CDR1 GTSNPN and CDR2 SVGIG (reference sequence). This CDR3 comprises 19 residues. CDR3 nucleotides: TGTGCCTGGAGTGTCCCTTTTGGGACTAGCGGGAGGACCCAAGAGACCCAGTACTTC. It is translated as CAWSVPFGTSGRTQETQYF.

The genes are TRBV15 and TRBJ1-1; maybe TRBD1 (6 bases). V gave up 0 bases and J gave up 5 bases, with 10 bases separating them. This CDR3 is 14 amino acids long. The germline CDR1 and CDR2 sequences are LNHNV and YYDKDF (reference sequence). The CDR3 sequence: CATSRDWGLTEAFF. DNA for the CDR3: TGTGCCACCAGCAGAGACTGGGGGCTTACTGAAGCTTTCTTT.

The rearrangement links TRBV5-8 to TRBJ2-5; D is ambiguous. The J call could be wrong; TRBJ2-7 is a better fit for the DNA end. The CDR3 extends over 10 amino acids. CDR1 and CDR2 from the germline V gene are SGHTS and YDEGEE. Here the CDR3 reads CASSFHEQYF. CDR3 nucleotides: TGTGCCAGCAGCTTTCACGAGCAGTACTTC.

V gene TRBV28 combines with J gene TRBJ1-5, with D unclear. V lost 5 bases and J 6 bases, leaving 20 bases between the germline ends. CDR1 is MDHEN, CDR2 SYDVKM, per germline. The CDR3 extends over 16 amino acids. The CDR3 DNA reads as TGTGCCAGCAGTCCCCGTGAGGGAATCGGAGGTCAGCCCCAGCATTTT. Translating it yields CASSPREGIGGQPQHF.

V usage is TRBV7-8 and J usage is TRBJ1-1, with TRBD1 matching 8 bases. The trim removed 5 bases at V and 5 bases at J, leaving 10 bases unmatched. The CDR3 spans 15 residues. The germline V gene encodes CDR1 SGHVS and CDR2 FQNEAQ. CDR3 loop: CASSPLRTGTTEAFF. The CDR3 DNA reads TGTGCCAGCAGCCCGCTACGGACAGGGACGACTGAAGCTTTCTTT. Complete variable domain (other parts from reference TRBV7-8 and TRBJ1-1): GAGVSQSPRYKVAKRGQDVALRCDPISGHVSLFWYQQALGQGPEFLTYFQNEAQLDKSGLPSDRFFAERPEGSVSTLKIQRTQQEDSAVYLCASSPLRTGTTEAFFGQGTRLTVV.

V gene TRBV6-1 combines with J gene TRBJ2-1, with 7 bases aligning to TRBD1. This CDR3 has 12 residues. V dropped 10 bases and J dropped 6; count of bases not matched to a gene: 6. Germline V gives CDR1 MNHNS, CDR2 SASEGT. CDR3 sequence reads: CAIRQGSNEQFF. In DNA, the CDR3 is TGTGCCATCAGACAGGGTTCCAATGAGCAGTTCTTC.

This clone showed up just a few times. J is TRBJ1-1 and V is TRBV30; TRBD1 is a possible D gene (6 bases). Germline CDR1 reads GTSNPN; CDR2 reads SVGIG (reference sequence). CDR3 length equals 13 residues. V dropped 4 bases and J dropped 0 bases, with 9 bases sitting between them. CDR3 region: CAWKQGMNTEAFF. The CDR3 DNA follows: TGTGCCTGGAAACAGGGCATGAACACTGAAGCTTTCTTT.

The V call is TRBV29-1, the J call TRBJ2-7; 8 bases line up with TRBD1. The CDR3 consists of 13 residues. The J segment lost 1 base and the V segment lost 7 bases, leaving 6 bases of the junction unmatched. From germline, CDR1 is SQVTM and CDR2 ANQGSEA. The CDR3 coding sequence is TGCAGCGCCAAACAGGGGGGTTCCTACGAGCAGTACTTC. It specifies CSAKQGGSYEQYF.

This rearrangement joins TRBV18 to TRBJ2-1; weak D call: TRBD2 (6 bases). The CDR3 spans 15 residues. Germline CDR1 reads KGHSH; CDR2 reads LQKENI. V dropped 2 bases and J dropped 5 bases, with 13 bases sitting between them. The CDR3 region is CASSPGAGTHNEQFF. As DNA, the CDR3 is TGTGCCAGCTCACCAGGCGCGGGGACTCACAATGAGCAGTTCTTC. The variable domain in full, with the rest retrieved from reference TRBV18 and TRBJ2-1, is NAGVMQNPRHLVRRRGQEARLRCSPMKGHSHVYWYRQLPEEGLKFMVYLQKENIIDESGMPKERFSAEFPKEGPSILRIQQVVRGDSAAYFCASSPGAGTHNEQFFGPGTRLTVL.

The chain uses TRBV18 and TRBJ1-1; D ambiguous. V lost 3 bases to trimming and J lost 0 bases, with 5 bases between them. Looked up from germline, CDR1 is KGHSH and CDR2 is LQKENI. The CDR3 has 13 residues. The CDR3 nucleotides are TGTGCCAGCTCACCCGGGGTGAACACTGAAGCTTTCTTT. Translated, it gives CASSPGVNTEAFF.

The genes are TRBV4-3 and TRBJ2-3; 12 bases agree with TRBD2. The CDR3 extends over 16 amino acids. With 1 base clipped from V and 5 bases from J, the junction kept 4 bases outside the gene matches. Germline V CDR1 and CDR2: LGHNA, YSLEER. The CDR3 coding sequence is TGCGCCAGCAGCCAAGTTCTAGCGGGAGGGTTAGATACGCAGTATTTT. Its protein product is CASSQVLAGGLDTQYF.

This clone was detected once. The chain employs TRBV19 and TRBJ1-5; 8 nucleotides agree with TRBD1. CDR1 LNHDA and CDR2 SQIVND come from the germline V gene (reference sequence). The V segment lost 8 bases and the J segment 6 bases; nucleotides outside the gene matches: 15. CDR3 size: 16 residues. The CDR3 protein is CASSYPGQGPTQPQHF. The CDR3 nucleotides are TGTGCCAGTTCTTATCCCGGACAGGGTCCAACTCAGCCCCAGCATTTT.

The chain combines TRBV30 with TRBJ2-7, with 9 bases matching TRBD1. The CDR3 is 15 amino acids. CDR1 and CDR2 (germline): GTSNPN, SVGIG (reference sequence). The V segment lost 2 bases and the J segment 7 bases; nucleotides outside the gene matches: 12. The chain's CDR3 is CAWSPLGQGWGEQYF. The CDR3 coding sequence is TGTGCCTGGAGTCCTCTGGGACAGGGATGGGGAGAGCAGTACTTC.

This chain connects TRBV4-1 to TRBJ1-1; possible D gene TRBD1, 5 bases. The length of the CDR3 is 17 residues. Germline V CDR1 and CDR2: MGHRA, YSYEKL. Deletions cut 3 bases from V and 4 bases from J, with 21 bases between. CDR3 loop: CASSQTRDSIGGTEAFF. The CDR3 coding sequence is TGCGCCAGCAGCCAGACCCGGGACTCAATCGGTGGCACTGAAGCTTTCTTT.

This sequence joins TRBV7-3 and TRBJ2-5; 11 nucleotides agree with TRBD1. J gave up 4 bases and V 2 bases, and 3 bases lay outside the gene matches. Germline assignment: CDR1 SGHTA and CDR2 FQGTGA. The CDR3 contains 15 residues. The DNA of the CDR3 is TGTGCCAGCAGCTTAGGACAGGGGGCACGAGAGACCCAGTACTTC. As protein: CASSLGQGARETQYF.

The rearrangement joins TRBV27 to TRBJ2-7; the match to TRBD2 covers 7 bases. There are 14 residues in the CDR3. The V and J ends lost 6 bases and 4 bases, in that order; junction bases with no gene match: 9. Germline V gene lookup returns CDR1 MNHEY and CDR2 SMNVEV (reference sequence). DNA of the CDR3: TGTGCCAGCAGCTTAGGCGGGAGTAAGTACGAGCAGTACTTC. As protein: CASSLGGSKYEQYF.

This rearrangement joins TRBV5-1 to TRBJ1-5; 8 bases are shared with TRBD1. The V and J ends lost 4 bases and 4 bases, in that order; junction bases with no gene match: 4. CDR3 size: 14 residues. Germline lookup yields CDR1 SGHRS and CDR2 YFSETQ. The CDR3 DNA reads TGCGCCAGCAGCCCAGACAGGGGAAATCAGCCCCAGCATTTT. Translation gives CASSPDRGNQPQHF. The full variable domain, with the rest looked up from reference TRBV5-1 and TRBJ1-5, is KAGVTQTPRYLIKTRGQQVTLSCSPISGHRSVSWYQQTPGQGLQFLFEYFSETQRNKGNFPGRFSGRQFSNSRSEMNVSTLELGDSALYLCASSPDRGNQPQHFGDGTRLSIL.

This chain connects TRBV6-1 to TRBJ2-5, with 8 nucleotides matching TRBD2. Germline CDR1 and CDR2: MNHNS and SASEGT. V gave up 2 bases and J gave up 4 bases; unmatched junction bases: 9. The CDR3 runs to 16 residues. The CDR3 region is CASSEIVAGMGETQYF. The CDR3 DNA sequence: TGTGCCAGCAGTGAAATTGTAGCGGGGATGGGAGAGACCCAGTACTTC.

This CDR3 reads CSATPGESTDTQYF. Written as DNA, the CDR3 is TGCAGCGCCACCCCAGGGGAGAGCACAGATACGCAGTATTTT. V gene TRBV29-1 combines with J gene TRBJ2-3; tentative D call: TRBD1 (6 bases). The CDR3 has 14 amino acids. The V end lost 7 bases, the J end lost 0 bases, and 14 bases lay between the germline ends. The germline gives CDR1 SQVTM, CDR2 ANQGSEA.

The chain uses TRBV2 and TRBJ2-2; the match to TRBD2 covers 7 bases. The CDR3 totals 14 residues. Germline CDR1 and CDR2: SNHLY and FYNNEI. J lost 6 bases, V lost 3 bases, and 4 bases had no gene match. The CDR3 region is CASSDGSGAGELFF. The CDR3 nucleotides read TGTGCCAGCAGTGACGGGAGCGGGGCCGGGGAGCTGTTTTTT.

The genes are TRBV15 and TRBJ1-4, with D unclear. V was shortened by 0 bases and J by 6 bases, with 5 bases between the two germline ends. Germline V gene data show CDR1 as LNHNV and CDR2 as YYDKDF (reference sequence). There are 13 residues in the CDR3. The CDR3 nucleotides read TGTGCCACCAGCAGAGATACGGATGAAAAACTGTTTTTT. Protein: CATSRDTDEKLFF. The full variable domain, completed using reference TRBV15 and TRBJ1-4, is DAMVIQNPRYQVTQFGKPVTLSCSQTLNHNVMYWYQQKSSQAPKLLFHYYDKDFNNEADTPDNFQSRRPNTSFCFLDIRSPGLGDTAMYLCATSRDTDEKLFFGSGTQLSVL.

This chain connects TRBV27 to TRBJ1-2; 8 positions agree with TRBD1. Germline V gene data show CDR1 as MNHEY and CDR2 as SMNVEV (reference sequence). The CDR3 length is 16 residues. The J segment lost 5 bases and the V segment lost 6 bases, leaving 14 bases of the junction unmatched. DNA for the CDR3: TGTGCCAGCAGCCCTTTAGATGACAGGGGACGGTATGGCTACACCTTC. It encodes CASSPLDDRGRYGYTF.